This T cell receptor beta chain is from a study of STAT5B mutations in CD4+ large granular lymphocyte leukemia. About the study: Healthy donors showed HLA-associated enrichment of the CDR3 'QG' motif. Whole-study findings and limits: No patients shared main leukemic clonotypes, though about 25% appeared at low frequency elsewhere.

This clone is a singleton in its sample. Its antigen is currently unknown. Sequencing was at survey level. Data came from immunoSEQ multiplex PCR; TCRdb stores just in-frame clones and leaves some out. The sample records nearly 45,000 clones, around 86% being singletons. The material sequenced was CD4+ T cells from blood buffy coats. The TCR was taken from a human donor in good health.

The DNA of the CDR3 is TGTGCCAGCAGCTTATCGAGACTAGCGGGAGTCACCGGGGAGCTGTTTTTT. It specifies CASSLSRLAGVTGELFF. This chain uses TRBV5-6 with TRBJ2-2; TRBD2 matches 12 bases. The CDR3 extends over 17 amino acids. Germline trimming cut 2 bases from V and 4 bases from J; bases unmatched to any gene: 6. From germline, CDR1 is SGHDT and CDR2 YYEEEE.